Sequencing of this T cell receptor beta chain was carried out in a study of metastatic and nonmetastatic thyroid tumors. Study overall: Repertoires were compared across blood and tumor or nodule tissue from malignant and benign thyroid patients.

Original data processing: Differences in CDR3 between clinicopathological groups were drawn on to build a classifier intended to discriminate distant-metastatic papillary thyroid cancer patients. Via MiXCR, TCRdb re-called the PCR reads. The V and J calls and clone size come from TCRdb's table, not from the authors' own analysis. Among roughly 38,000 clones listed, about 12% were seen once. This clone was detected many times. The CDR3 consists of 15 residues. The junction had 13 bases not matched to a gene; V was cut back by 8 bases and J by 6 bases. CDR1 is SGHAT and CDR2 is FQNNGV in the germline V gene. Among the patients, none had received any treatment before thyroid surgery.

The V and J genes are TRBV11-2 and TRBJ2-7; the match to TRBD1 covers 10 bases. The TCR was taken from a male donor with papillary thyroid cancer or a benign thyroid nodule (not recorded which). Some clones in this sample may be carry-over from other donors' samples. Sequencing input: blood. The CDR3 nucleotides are TGTGCCAGCGGCCCCCGGGGACAGGGGTTGGGCGAGCAGTACTTC. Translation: CASGPRGQGLGEQYF.